This T cell receptor beta chain was captured in a study of blood T cell repertoires in COVID-19. Study at large: Acute and convalescent COVID-19 specimens originated in the United States, Italy and Spain. Sources were T cells, B-cell-depleted T cells, or PBMCs; the material itself was cDNA or gDNA.

Trimming shortened V by 1 base and J by 7 bases, and 13 bases separated the two germline ends. Germline loops: CDR1 LGHDT, CDR2 YNNKEL (reference sequence). CDR3 size: 14 residues. Per the authors' pipeline: Scientists estimated how many nucleated cells there were by amplifying reference gene primers. The method was immunoSEQ multiplex PCR; TCRdb's version includes in-frame clones alone and lacks a portion of them. D and trimming come from the DNA, and the V and J calls and clone size come from that table. The sample shows 200,000 to 250,000 clones, about nine tenths of them seen only once. This receptor was obtained from a man younger than 40 with COVID-19, enrolled during active disease. Source material: peripheral blood. The V call is TRBV3-1 (or the pseudogene TRBV3-2), the J call TRBJ1-2; D remains unclear. CDR3 loop: CASSQVSSGGGYTF. CDR3 DNA sequence: TGTGCCAGCAGCCAAGTATCCTCGGGTGGTGGCTACACCTTC.